This T cell receptor beta chain was recorded in a study of Graves' ophthalmopathy and Graves' hyperthyroidism. The study amplified TCR beta CDR3 regions using RNA transcripts. A first-round RT-PCR used HTBI primers, followed by a second-round multiplex PCR. MiXCR, applied by TCRdb to the multiplex PCR reads, yields one record per CDR3 protein. Counted here are 450,000 to 600,000 distinct CDR3 sequences, roughly 40% occurring once; the ten biggest clones make up over 3.5%. V was pared by 6 bases and J by 4 bases, with 18 bases between. This CDR3 contains 15 residues. Sequencing used peripheral blood or thyroid tissue (not recorded which). V and J are TRBV12-3 or TRBV12-4 and TRBJ2-5; maybe TRBD2 (6 bases). The source is an adult man with Graves' hyperthyroidism. CDR3 residues: CASSLGGTPLETQYF. In DNA, the CDR3 is TGTGCCAGCAGCCTTGGCGGGACGCCGTTAGAGACCCAGTACTTC.